Below are 12 T cell receptor beta chains sequenced from a single sample in a study of graft-versus-host responses after intestinal transplantation. There were around 200,000 CFSE-labeled responder cells plated together with around 200,000 irradiated, violet-dye-labeled stimulator cells. Repertoires were generated with immunoSEQ multiplex PCR, while TCRdb's copy carries only in-frame clones and drops some. The sample consists of approximately 15,000 clones, around 30% of them appearing once. Specimen: alloreactive CD8+ T cells from a mixed lymphocyte reaction culture, collected before intestinal transplant. Subset of the sample: CFSE-low proliferating T cells sorted from roughly six-day pre-transplant mixed lymphocyte reaction (GvH or HvG direction). Receptors were obtained from a human patient who received an intestinal transplant.

The chain couples TRBV4-1 to TRBJ2-4, with TRBD2 matching 7 bases. CDR3 length: 15 residues. Looked up from germline, CDR1 is MGHRA and CDR2 is YSYEKL. Trimming at V came to 3 bases and at J to 1 base, leaving 3 bases not matched to a gene. The CDR3 reads CASSQGGRAKNIQYF. In nucleotides, the CDR3 is TGCGCCAGCAGCCAGGGGGGGAGGGCCAAAAACATTCAGTACTTC.

This chain uses TRBV6-5 with TRBJ2-7; D is uncertain. The CDR3 spans 11 residues. Trimming shortened V by 6 bases and J by 1 base, and 4 bases separated the two germline ends. The germline CDR1 and CDR2 sequences are MNHEY and SVGAGI. The CDR3 region is CASRESYEQYF. CDR3 nucleotide sequence: TGTGCCAGCAGGGAATCCTACGAGCAGTACTTC.

The J gene is TRBJ1-1, the V gene TRBV7-6; 7 positions agree with TRBD1. Germline V gene sequence: CDR1 SGHVS, CDR2 FNYEAQ. Unmatched junction bases numbered 3, after V lost 4 bases and J lost 4 bases. The CDR3 spans 13 residues. CDR3 nucleotide sequence: TGTGCCAGCAGCTCCCAGGGGGGCACTGAAGCTTTCTTT. Its protein product is CASSSQGGTEAFF.

This clone was recorded only once. The chain combines TRBV13 with TRBJ1-6; perhaps TRBD1 as D (6 bases). The length of the CDR3 is 19 residues. CDR1 PRHDT and CDR2 FYEKMQ come from the germline V gene (reference sequence). Trimming pared 5 bases from V and 3 bases from J, leaving 23 bases between. The CDR3 loop is CASSLRGGFGWFYNSPLHF. CDR3 in DNA: TGTGCCAGCAGCCTAAGGGGGGGATTCGGCTGGTTCTATAATTCACCCCTCCACTTT.

This clone was picked up a small number of times. J is TRBJ1-6 and V is TRBV13; possible D gene TRBD1, 5 bases. The CDR3 sequence is 15 residues long. CDR1 and CDR2 from the germline V gene are PRHDT and FYEKMQ (reference sequence). Trimming pared 5 bases from V and 7 bases from J, leaving 15 bases between. The CDR3 sequence is CASSTLGGENSPLHF. The CDR3 region has the DNA TGTGCCAGCAGCACCCTGGGGGGAGAAAATTCACCCCTCCACTTT.

This clone was observed a handful of times. The J gene is TRBJ2-4, the V gene TRBV4-1; tentative D call: TRBD1 (5 bases). Deletions cut 4 bases from V and 0 bases from J, with 10 bases between. Germline-derived CDR1 and CDR2 are MGHRA and YSYEKL. CDR3 length: 15 amino acids. The DNA of the CDR3 is TGCGCCAGCAGCCGTACACAGGCAGCCAAAAACATTCAGTACTTC. This translates into CASSRTQAAKNIQYF.

The chain recombines TRBV28 with TRBJ2-4, with 9 bases matching TRBD1. Germline trimming cut 5 bases from V and 10 bases from J; bases unmatched to any gene: 12. The CDR3 length is 15 residues. Germline CDR1 MDHEN, CDR2 SYDVKM. DNA of the CDR3: TGTGCCAGCAGTACGGGACAGGGCCCAGGAGGGATTCAGTACTTC. The encoded protein is CASSTGQGPGGIQYF. The full variable domain, rest sourced from reference TRBV28 and TRBJ2-4, is DVKVTQSSRYLVKRTGEKVFLECVQDMDHENMFWYRQDPGLGLRLIYFSYDVKMKEKGDIPEGYSVSREKKERFSLILESASTNQTSMYLCASSTGQGPGGIQYFGAGTRLSVL.

This clone was detected only a few times. The chain combines TRBV27 with TRBJ1-2; possible D gene TRBD1, 5 bases. The CDR3 is 13 amino acids. Germline CDR1 and CDR2: MNHEY and SMNVEV (reference sequence). Trimming took off 4 bases at V and 3 bases at J, with 9 bases between the two ends. CDR3 amino acids: CASSSPGHYGYTF. The CDR3 DNA follows: TGTGCCAGCAGTTCTCCAGGGCACTATGGCTACACCTTC.

This clone qualifies as medium-sized. The chain employs TRBV5-6 and TRBJ2-1; 7 bases fit TRBD1. The CDR3 sequence is 15 residues long. V trimming: 0 bases; J trimming: 10 bases; junction bases outside the gene matches: 10. The V gene's germline CDR1 is SGHDT and CDR2 YYEEEE. CDR3 in DNA: TGTGCCAGCAGCTTGGAGGGGGCTATTCGGGCCGAGCAGTTCTTC. Translated, it gives CASSLEGAIRAEQFF.

The chain has TRBV2 and TRBJ2-2, with 7 positions matching TRBD2. V shed 4 bases and J 4 bases; nucleotides not matched to a gene: 6. The germline CDR1 and CDR2 sequences are SNHLY and FYNNEI. CDR3 size: 15 residues. CDR3 in amino acids: CASSVTPSGTGELFF. DNA of the CDR3: TGTGCCAGCAGTGTGACCCCTAGCGGCACCGGGGAGCTGTTTTTT.

The chain links TRBV7-3 to TRBJ1-3; D gene uncertain. CDR1 SGHTA and CDR2 FQGTGA come from the germline V gene. The CDR3 contains 15 residues. V was pared by 5 bases and J by 0 bases, with 11 bases between. In DNA, the CDR3 is TGTGCCAGCAGCGACGACAAGAGCTCTGGAAACACCATATATTTT. It yields the protein CASSDDKSSGNTIYF.

In the case of this clone: Being one base from a much bigger clone, this may be a read error. This sequence joins TRBV5-1 and TRBJ2-1; the D call may be TRBD1 or TRBD2 (5 bases each). The V gene's germline CDR1 is SGHRS and CDR2 YFSETQ. V was cut by 4 bases and J by 8 bases, with 16 bases left in between. The CDR3 is 14 amino acids. The CDR3 sequence: CASSPRGGLYEQFF. For the CDR3, the DNA is TGCGCCAGCAGCCCACGGGGCGGACTTTATGAGCAGTTCTTC. Based on the CDR3 plus reference TRBV5-1 and TRBJ2-1, the full variable domain is KAGVTQTPRYLIKTRGQQVTLSCSPISGHRSVSWYQQTPGQGLQFLFEYFSETQRNKGNFPGRFSGRQFSNSRSEMNVSTLELGDSALYLCASSPRGGLYEQFFGPGTRLTVL.